This T cell receptor beta chain was sequenced in a study of T cell responses to AZD1222 COVID-19 vaccine. The study's findings and limits: The CD4 TCRs associated with vaccination extended across spike and predominated at 160-218 and 743-854. Once two AZD1222 doses were given, Spike-specific TCR breadth and depth went up. Seropositive at baseline were only a handful of AZD1222 recipients.

Here immunoSEQ multiplex PCR was the method, and the copy in TCRdb shows in-frame clones only, minus some. The table includes about 150,000 clones, 86% detected once. Germline V CDR1 and CDR2: SGHAT, FQDESV (reference sequence). CDR3 length: 14 residues. The V gene end was trimmed by 5 bases and the J gene end by 0 bases; junction bases not matched to a gene: 3. This clone was seen once. What it recognizes is unknown. The sequence came from an adult who received the AZD1222 COVID-19 vaccine. V is TRBV11-1 and J is TRBJ1-2, with TRBD1 matching 7 bases. The input for sequencing was peripheral blood, taken 28 days after the second AZD1222 dose. The CDR3 DNA reads as TGTGCCAGCAGCACAGGGGTGGCTAACTATGGCTACACCTTC. Residues: CASSTGVANYGYTF.